One and the same sample provided the 18 T cell receptor beta chains below, sequenced in a study of response to subunit inactivated influenza vaccine. MiXCR, run by TCRdb on the RT-PCR reads, gives a single entry per CDR3 protein. The repertoire holds some 850,000 distinct CDR3 sequences, with 15% to 20% as singletons. Sequences were derived from PBMCs from blood, sampled less than 6 days after vaccination. These receptors all come from a man aged 45-65 years who received an inactivated influenza vaccine.

This clonotype has a count of ten or more. V usage is TRBV29-1 and J usage is TRBJ2-5; TRBD2 matches at 10 bases. Looked up from germline, CDR1 is SQVTM and CDR2 is ANQGSEA. V lost 8 bases, J lost 0 bases, and 0 bases stayed unmatched. This CDR3 comprises 12 residues. The CDR3 DNA sequence: TGCAGCACTAGCGGGAACCAAGAGACCCAGTACTTC. It is translated as CSTSGNQETQYF.

There are a few counts of this clonotype. The chain couples TRBV20-1 to TRBJ1-5; 8 nucleotides align to TRBD1. Trimming at V came to 6 bases and at J to 7 bases, leaving 5 bases not matched to a gene. Germline V gene lookup returns CDR1 DFQATT and CDR2 SNEGSKA (reference sequence). This CDR3 contains 12 residues. As DNA, the CDR3 is TGCAGTGCCGCGACAGGGGACCAGCCCCAGCATTTT. Amino acids: CSAATGDQPQHF.

This clonotype was detected a few times. This chain links TRBV7-2 with TRBJ2-7, with 7 nucleotides matching TRBD2. Unmatched junction bases numbered 10, after V lost 3 bases and J lost 8 bases. From germline, CDR1 is SGHTA and CDR2 FQGNSA. The CDR3 runs 14 residues. CDR3 DNA sequence: TGTGCCAGCAGCTTGGGTCGGGAGGTTACGAAGCAGTACTTC. It yields the protein CASSLGREVTKQYF. Variable domain in full (rest from reference TRBV7-2 and TRBJ2-7): GAGVSQSPSNKVTEKGKDVELRCDPISGHTALYWYRQSLGQGLEFLIYFQGNSAPDKSGLPSDRFSAERTGGSVSTLTIQRTQQEDSAVYLCASSLGREVTKQYFGPGTRLTVT.

J is TRBJ1-1 and V is TRBV20-1; D is ambiguous. Germline V gene lookup returns CDR1 DFQATT and CDR2 SNEGSKA (reference sequence). The CDR3 contains 14 residues. V was pared by 3 bases and J by 5 bases, with 16 bases between. CDR3 sequence (DNA): TGCAGTGCTAGGCGGAGTCCGGAGGGTACTGAAGCTTTCTTT. It encodes CSARRSPEGTEAFF.

The chain combines TRBV6-2 or TRBV6-3 with TRBJ2-3; perhaps TRBD2 as D (5 bases). Deletions cut 6 bases from V and 3 bases from J, with 13 bases between. This CDR3 has 14 residues. Germline CDR1 is MNHEY and CDR2 is SVGEGT. The CDR3 protein is CASRYPGITDTQYF. The CDR3 region has the DNA TGTGCCAGCAGATACCCGGGGATTACAGATACGCAGTATTTT.

The chain carries TRBV7-9 and TRBJ2-1; the D gene is possibly TRBD2 (6 bases). Looked up from germline, CDR1 is SEHNR and CDR2 is FQNEAQ (reference sequence). There are 16 residues in the CDR3. The V end lost 2 bases, the J end lost 9 bases, and 20 bases lay between the germline ends. CDR3 nucleotide sequence: TGTGCCAGCAGCTTAATATCCAGCGCAATGGGGGGTGAGCAGTTCTTC. This gives the protein CASSLISSAMGGEQFF. Filled out from reference TRBV7-9 and TRBJ2-1, the complete variable domain reads DTGVSQNPRHKITKRGQNVTFRCDPISEHNRLYWYRQTLGQGPEFLTYFQNEAQLEKSRLLSDRFSAERPKGSFSTLEIQRTEQGDSAMYLCASSLISSAMGGEQFFGPGTRLTVL.

Only a few counts were recorded for this clonotype. The V and J genes are TRBV7-9 and TRBJ1-6, with D perhaps TRBD1 (6 bases). From germline, CDR1 is SEHNR and CDR2 FQNEAQ (reference sequence). The CDR3 is 15 amino acids. Trimming shortened V by 2 bases and J by 9 bases, and 14 bases separated the two germline ends. CDR3 sequence: CASSLQGPRSSPLHF. The CDR3 DNA reads TGTGCCAGCAGCTTACAGGGGCCGCGTAGTTCACCCCTCCACTTT.

The chain uses TRBV7-8 and TRBJ2-4; 9 bases fit TRBD1. The CDR3 is 16 amino acids. CDR1 and CDR2 (germline): SGHVS, FQNEAQ. Trimming took 5 bases from V and 0 from J; bases not matched to a gene: 5. In DNA, the CDR3 is TGTGCCAGCAGCCCCTCGGACAGGGGAGCCAAAAACATTCAGTACTTC. It is translated as CASSPSDRGAKNIQYF.

The chain is built from TRBV9 and TRBJ2-7; TRBD1 matches at 8 bases. Germline values: CDR1 SGDLS, CDR2 YYNGEE. There are 15 residues in the CDR3. Trimming cost V 3 bases and J 0 bases; bases outside gene matches: 5. CDR3 nucleotide sequence: TGTGCCAGCAGCGCGGGACAGGCGAGCTCCTACGAGCAGTACTTC. This codes for CASSAGQASSYEQYF.

This clonotype was seen repeatedly, ten times or more. The chain employs TRBV12-3 or TRBV12-4 and TRBJ1-2; no definite D call. The V end was cut by 5 bases, the J end by 8 bases, with 9 bases between. The CDR3 spans 11 residues. The CDR3 sequence: CASSTGGGYTF. The CDR3 region has the DNA TGTGCCAGCAGTACCGGCGGCGGCTACACCTTC.

This clonotype has at least ten counts. The gene calls are TRBV12-3 or TRBV12-4 and TRBJ1-2; 9 nucleotides agree with TRBD1. The V gene end was trimmed by 6 bases and the J gene end by 8 bases; junction bases not matched to a gene: 10. The CDR3 sequence is 14 residues long. DNA of the CDR3: TGTGCCAGCAGGGGGACCGGGACAGGGAAAGGCTACACCTTC. Translation gives CASRGTGTGKGYTF.

The table lists this clonotype with many counts. The chain recombines TRBV12-3 or TRBV12-4 with TRBJ2-3; D is ambiguous. This CDR3 has 11 residues. V shed 8 bases and J shed 10 bases, with 13 bases lying between them. The CDR3 loop is CASATVGAQYF. As DNA, the CDR3 is TGTGCCAGCGCCACTGTTGGTGCGCAGTATTTT.

The J gene is TRBJ1-1, the V gene TRBV5-1; the D is unclear. The CDR3 runs 13 residues. The germline CDR1 and CDR2 sequences are SGHRS and YFSETQ. V was trimmed by 2 bases and J by 7 bases, leaving 12 bases between them. The CDR3 protein is CASSFSPNGEAFF. The DNA for the CDR3 is TGCGCCAGCAGCTTCTCTCCTAACGGTGAAGCTTTCTTT.

This clonotype has only a few counts. This chain connects TRBV4-3 to TRBJ1-1; D perhaps matches TRBD1 (5 bases). This CDR3 spans 12 amino acids. The germline CDR1 and CDR2 sequences are LGHNA and YSLEER. The germline V and J ends were trimmed by 1 base and 11 bases, with 11 bases remaining between them. CDR3 sequence: CASSQAGSGAFF. CDR3 coding DNA: TGCGCCAGCAGCCAAGCAGGGAGTGGGGCTTTCTTT.

This clonotype was recorded a few times. The chain is built from TRBV10-3 and TRBJ1-1; 7 bases map to TRBD1. CDR3 length: 13 amino acids. Germline V gene lookup returns CDR1 ENHRY and CDR2 SYGVKD. J lost 6 bases, V lost 5 bases, and 6 bases had no gene match. DNA of the CDR3: TGTGCCATCAGTCGACAGGGTCCCTCTGAAGCTTTCTTT. Translating it yields CAISRQGPSEAFF.

This clonotype was seen more than once but under ten times. The gene calls are TRBV6-5 and TRBJ2-3, with D unclear. Deletions cut 2 bases from V and 3 bases from J, with 12 bases between. Germline CDR1 is MNHEY and CDR2 is SVGAGI. The CDR3 is made up of 15 amino acids. The CDR3 region has the DNA TGTGCCAGCAGTTACCTTCTACGCGGTACAGATACGCAGTATTTT. Protein: CASSYLLRGTDTQYF.

The V and J genes are TRBV28 and TRBJ2-2; D gene ambiguous. Germline V gives CDR1 MDHEN, CDR2 SYDVKM. The CDR3 totals 16 residues. Deletions cut 8 bases from V and 1 base from J, with 17 bases between. CDR3: CASSPPRPMNTGELFF. CDR3 DNA: TGTGCCAGCTCCCCCCCCAGGCCCATGAACACCGGGGAGCTGTTTTTT.

This clonotype was detected a few times. The V and J genes are TRBV4-2 and TRBJ2-5, with 12 nucleotides matching TRBD2. This CDR3 comprises 16 residues. Germline CDR1 reads LGHNA; CDR2 reads YNFKEQ. V lost 4 bases to trimming and J lost 3 bases; unmatched junction nucleotides: 6. CDR3 in DNA: TGTGCCAGCAGCCTGGGACTAGCGGGCCCGAAAGAGACCCAGTACTTC. Protein sequence: CASSLGLAGPKETQYF.